These 25 T cell receptor beta chains share one sample of origin, sequenced in a study of T cell responses to AZD1222 COVID-19 vaccine. Some clones are missing from TCRdb's copy, which holds only in-frame ones; the method was immunoSEQ multiplex PCR. The repertoire holds over 130,000 clones, with 75% to 90% as singletons. The sample consisted of peripheral blood, taken 28 days after the second AZD1222 dose. The receptors stem from an adult who received the AZD1222 COVID-19 vaccine.

This chain joins TRBV6-2 or TRBV6-3 and TRBJ2-1; 13 bases are a match to TRBD2. V trimming: 6 bases; J trimming: 9 bases; junction bases outside the gene matches: 8. From germline, CDR1 is MNHEY and CDR2 SVGEGT. The CDR3 runs 15 residues. CDR3 coding DNA: TGTGCCAGCAGCCCAGGACTAGCGGGAGCTGTTGAGCAGTTCTTC. It specifies CASSPGLAGAVEQFF.

The V call is TRBV15, the J call TRBJ1-5; a weak D match, TRBD1 (5 bases). Germline CDR1 and CDR2: LNHNV and YYDKDF (reference sequence). V was trimmed by 0 bases and J by 7 bases, leaving 7 bases between them. This CDR3 has 13 amino acids. This CDR3 is CATSRDQGQPQHF. CDR3 nucleotides: TGTGCCACCAGCAGAGATCAGGGACAGCCCCAGCATTTT.

The genes are TRBV7-8 and TRBJ2-7; TRBD2 matches at 14 bases. J gave up 7 bases and V 5 bases, and 10 bases lay outside the gene matches. The germline V gene has CDR1 SGHVS and CDR2 FQNEAQ. The CDR3 sequence is 16 residues long. Here the CDR3 DNA reads TGTGCCAGCAGCCGACTAGCGGGAGGGGATTTGAGGGAGCAGTACTTC. Its translation is CASSRLAGGDLREQYF.

The chain has TRBV27 and TRBJ1-6; the D is unclear. Trimming shortened V by 2 bases and J by 5 bases, and 10 bases separated the two germline ends. The germline gives CDR1 MNHEY, CDR2 SMNVEV (reference sequence). CDR3 length equals 15 residues. This CDR3 reads CASSLGMRNNSPLHF. CDR3 DNA: TGTGCCAGCAGTTTAGGGATGCGAAATAATTCACCCCTCCACTTT.

V and J are TRBV19 and TRBJ1-1; D remains unclear. V was trimmed by 4 bases and J by 7 bases, leaving 7 bases between them. The germline gives CDR1 LNHDA, CDR2 SQIVND (reference sequence). CDR3 length: 11 amino acids. The chain's CDR3 is CASSTRVEAFF. CDR3 DNA: TGTGCCAGTAGTACTCGGGTTGAAGCTTTCTTT.

About this clone itself: One junction end disagrees with the germline gene, perhaps due to a read error. The gene calls are TRBV14 and TRBJ1-1; no clear D. Germline V gives CDR1 SGHDN, CDR2 FVKESK. This CDR3 is 14 amino acids long. The CDR3 protein is CASSLKTKNTEAFF. The CDR3 DNA reads TGTGCCAGCAGCCTAAAGACAAAGAACACTGAGGCTTTCTTT.

This chain connects TRBV7-6 to TRBJ2-2; 9 nucleotides match TRBD2. The trim removed 0 bases at V and 3 bases at J, leaving 5 bases unmatched. The CDR3 spans 17 residues. Germline values: CDR1 SGHVS, CDR2 FNYEAQ. CDR3 coding DNA: TGTGCCAGCAGCTTAGCCCGGGCGGGGGGGCACACCGGGGAGCTGTTTTTT. It is translated as CASSLARAGGHTGELFF.

The chain uses TRBV21-1 and TRBJ2-7; no check of the table's D call, TRBD1, against the DNA was made. TRBV21-1 has pseudogene status. CDR3 length equals 16 residues. This CDR3 is CASSKGKKTASYEQYF. As DNA, the CDR3 is TGTGCCAGCAGCAAAGGGAAAAAGACAGCTTCCTACGAGCAGTACTTC.

This chain joins TRBV4-3 and TRBJ2-5; no reliable D call. V dropped 4 bases and J dropped 2 bases, with 14 bases sitting between them. Germline CDR1 and CDR2: LGHNA and YSLEER. The CDR3 spans 15 residues. CDR3 amino acids: CASSPRLGRQETQYF. The CDR3 nucleotides read TGCGCCAGCAGCCCTAGGTTGGGCAGGCAAGAGACCCAGTACTTC.

This clone was seen once. The chain couples TRBV4-3 to TRBJ2-2, with 12 bases matching TRBD2. V trimming: 0 bases; J trimming: 6 bases; junction bases outside the gene matches: 8. The CDR3 extends over 18 amino acids. Germline values: CDR1 LGHNA, CDR2 YSLEER. This CDR3 reads CASSQERTSGTHAGELFF. In nucleotides, the CDR3 is TGCGCCAGCAGCCAAGAGAGGACTAGCGGGACCCACGCCGGGGAGCTGTTTTTT.

This clone has a single count. The gene calls are TRBV11-1 and TRBJ1-1; D may be TRBD1 (6 bases). The germline V gene has CDR1 SGHAT and CDR2 FQDESV (reference sequence). The CDR3 sequence is 16 residues long. Trimming took 5 bases from V and 0 from J, leaving 16 bases between them. CDR3 region: CASSPLGRGVNTEAFF. Here the CDR3 DNA reads TGTGCCAGCAGCCCTCTTGGCAGGGGAGTGAACACTGAAGCTTTCTTT.

The chain carries TRBV7-6 and TRBJ2-6; no firm D call. The length of the CDR3 is 15 residues. Trimming left V 7 bases short and J 0 bases short, with 10 bases between. Per the germline V gene, CDR1 is SGHVS and CDR2 is FNYEAQ. CDR3 residues: CASKRLNSGANVLTF. CDR3 DNA sequence: TGTGCCAGCAAGAGACTGAACTCTGGGGCCAACGTCCTGACTTTC.

The chain joins TRBV7-2 to TRBJ1-3; 7 nucleotides match TRBD1. The CDR3 contains 17 residues. Looked up from germline, CDR1 is SGHTA and CDR2 is FQGNSA. After removal of 5 bases from V and 4 bases from J, the junction contained 14 bases not matched to a gene. This chain's CDR3 is CASSPLVRGLSGNTIYF. DNA for the CDR3: TGTGCCAGCAGCCCCCTAGTTAGGGGGCTTTCGGGAAACACCATATATTTT.

This chain connects TRBV5-6 to TRBJ1-6, with 7 positions matching TRBD1. V shed 0 bases and J 18 bases; nucleotides not matched to a gene: 18. The CDR3 loop spans 16 amino acids. The germline gives CDR1 SGHDT, CDR2 YYEEEE. CDR3 region: CASSLGTVVRDSPPHF. The CDR3 nucleotides read TGTGCCAGCAGCTTGGGAACTGTTGTTCGGGACAGCCCGCCCCACTTT.

V and J are TRBV10-3 and TRBJ2-2; no firm D call. CDR1 is ENHRY and CDR2 is SYGVKD in the germline V gene. Trimming pared 0 bases from V and 8 bases from J, leaving 10 bases between. This CDR3 is built from 14 residues. The CDR3 DNA is TGTGCCATCAGTGAGTCCTACAACCCAGGGGAGCTGTTTTTT. Encoded protein: CAISESYNPGELFF.

The V call is TRBV5-1, the J call TRBJ1-6; D unresolved. Trimming shortened V by 6 bases and J by 5 bases, and 12 bases separated the two germline ends. Germline V gene data show CDR1 as SGHRS and CDR2 as YFSETQ. This CDR3 has 14 amino acids. The CDR3 DNA reads as TGCGCCAGCACGCTGGCGGGGAATAATTCACCCCTCCACTTT. Amino acid sequence: CASTLAGNNSPLHF.

DNA for the CDR3: TGTGCCAGTAGTATAGGGGCTAGCTCAACCTACGAGCAGTACTTC. Encoded protein: CASSIGASSTYEQYF. The chain recombines TRBV19 with TRBJ2-7; tentatively, D is TRBD2 (5 bases). Germline lookup yields CDR1 LNHDA and CDR2 SQIVND (reference sequence). The CDR3 contains 15 residues. V lost 1 base and J 2 bases, leaving 12 bases between the germline ends.

The CDR3 spells CASSEAEGASIYTF. CDR3 DNA sequence: TGTGCCAGCAGTGAAGCAGAGGGGGCAAGTATCTACACCTTC. The rearrangement uses TRBV6-1 and TRBJ1-2; 7 bases agree with TRBD1. Germline CDR1 MNHNS, CDR2 SASEGT. Trimming at V came to 0 bases and at J to 10 bases, leaving 8 bases not matched to a gene. This CDR3 comprises 14 residues.

The V call is TRBV4-1, the J call TRBJ1-2; no firm D call. Trimming stripped 4 bases from V and 2 bases from J, with 11 bases between. The length of the CDR3 is 14 residues. Germline V gene sequence: CDR1 MGHRA, CDR2 YSYEKL. The CDR3 DNA sequence: TGCGCCAGCAGCCCCACTCCGGGGAACTATGGCTACACCTTC. Protein: CASSPTPGNYGYTF.

The chain recombines TRBV5-5 with TRBJ2-3, with 13 positions matching TRBD2. This CDR3 is 19 amino acids long. Trimming cost V 3 bases and J 4 bases; bases outside gene matches: 14. Germline CDR1 SGHKS, CDR2 YYEKEE (reference sequence). The chain's CDR3 is CASSSRLAGGQQGSDTQYF. DNA of the CDR3: TGTGCCAGCAGCTCCCGACTAGCGGGGGGCCAGCAAGGCTCAGATACGCAGTATTTT.

The rearrangement links TRBV28 to TRBJ1-3; 9 bases agree with TRBD1. Germline CDR1 MDHEN, CDR2 SYDVKM. V shed 5 bases and J 8 bases; nucleotides not matched to a gene: 7. The CDR3 is made up of 14 amino acids. CDR3 loop: CASSPPDRGDTIYF. The CDR3 coding sequence is TGTGCCAGCAGTCCCCCGGACAGGGGTGACACCATATATTTT. The full variable domain, completed using reference TRBV28 and TRBJ1-3, is DVKVTQSSRYLVKRTGEKVFLECVQDMDHENMFWYRQDPGLGLRLIYFSYDVKMKEKGDIPEGYSVSREKKERFSLILESASTNQTSMYLCASSPPDRGDTIYFGEGSWLTVV.

The gene calls are TRBV5-1 and TRBJ2-2; 7 bases map to TRBD1. The CDR3 length is 17 residues. Germline V lookup: CDR1 SGHRS, CDR2 YFSETQ. The V and J ends lost 2 bases and 3 bases, in that order; junction bases with no gene match: 10. DNA for the CDR3: TGCGCCAGCAGCTTTTATGAGGGGGCTATCGACACCGGGGAGCTGTTTTTT. Protein product: CASSFYEGAIDTGELFF.

The gene calls are TRBV9 and TRBJ2-5; TRBD2 might be the D (6 bases). Trimming stripped 0 bases from V and 4 bases from J, with 13 bases between. This CDR3 has 15 residues. Germline lookup yields CDR1 SGDLS and CDR2 YYNGEE. CDR3 loop: CASSVDHGRRETQYF. CDR3 coding DNA: TGTGCCAGCAGCGTAGATCACGGGAGACGAGAGACCCAGTACTTC.

V is TRBV19 and J is TRBJ1-1, with 8 nucleotides matching TRBD1. The CDR3 consists of 14 residues. V dropped 0 bases and J dropped 3; count of bases not matched to a gene: 0. Germline V gives CDR1 LNHDA, CDR2 SQIVND (reference sequence). CDR3 DNA: TGTGCCAGTAGTATAGACAGGGGGCACACTGAAGCTTTCTTT. Translating it yields CASSIDRGHTEAFF.

This chain links TRBV28 with TRBJ2-7; weak D call: TRBD2 (6 bases). This CDR3 comprises 14 residues. Trimming took 7 bases from V and 2 from J, leaving 15 bases between them. Germline loops: CDR1 MDHEN, CDR2 SYDVKM. DNA for the CDR3: TGTGCCAGCACCGAACCGGGAGTCACCTACGAGCAGTACTTC. Residues: CASTEPGVTYEQYF.